This is a list of T cell receptor beta chains from one sample in a study of patients and donors after allogeneic stem cell transplantation. One entry per CDR3 protein, called by TCRdb with MiXCR from the RT-PCR reads. The repertoire consists of 900,000 to 1,000,000 distinct CDR3 sequences, with roughly 18% occurring once and the leading ten covering roughly 6%. The sequenced material came from blood, either unsorted or a sorted T cell fraction (not recorded which). The origin of the receptors is a human donor who was either an allogeneic HSCT recipient or a stem cell or donor lymphocyte infusion donor (not recorded which). It is not recorded whose cells these are; they may come from a transplant donor. CDR3s include the opening cysteine and the closing phenylalanine or tryptophan. D genes are given only for firm matches. Only part of the rows carry a size: once, few, many, or a class if the clone is expanded.

v_gene	abundance	d_gene	j_gene	CDR3aa	CDR3nt
TRBV9	-	-	TRBJ2-7	CASSPSPRYEQYF	TGTGCCAGCAGCCCAAGCCCCCGGTACGAGCAGTACTTC
TRBV2	few	TRBD2	TRBJ2-7	CASSEPSGMKYEQYF	TGTGCCAGCAGTGAACCTAGCGGGATGAAATACGAGCAGTACTTC
TRBV12-3/TRBV12-4	many	-	TRBJ2-1	CASTVGSSYNEQFF	TGTGCCAGCACAGTTGGTAGCTCCTACAATGAGCAGTTCTTC
TRBV20-1	-	-	TRBJ1-2	CSARGLGGGYTF	TGCAGTGCTAGAGGTCTCGGCGGCGGCTACACCTTC
TRBV29-1	few	TRBD1	TRBJ1-1	CSYRGSNTEAFF	TGCAGCTACAGGGGATCTAACACTGAAGCTTTCTTT
TRBV7-9	few	TRBD2	TRBJ2-1	CASSPRGSGTNNEQFF	TGTGCCAGCAGCCCCCGGGGTAGCGGGACAAACAATGAGCAGTTCTTC
TRBV20-1	-	TRBD1	TRBJ1-2	CSATDRGWYGYTF	TGCAGTGCTACGGACAGGGGTTGGTATGGCTACACCTTC
TRBV30	-	TRBD2	TRBJ2-1	CAWSLGGDYNEQFF	TGTGCCTGGAGTTTGGGAGGGGACTACAATGAGCAGTTCTTC
TRBV7-3	few	-	TRBJ1-6	CASSLDAVSPLHF	TGTGCCAGCAGCTTGGACGCAGTTTCACCCCTCCACTTT
TRBV10-3	-	TRBD2	TRBJ2-1	CAISGLAGGTTYNEQFF	TGTGCCATCAGTGGACTAGCGGGGGGGACAACCTACAATGAGCAGTTCTTC
TRBV4-1	many	-	TRBJ2-1	CASSQDGRRGEQFF	TGCGCCAGCAGCCAAGATGGTCGACGCGGTGAGCAGTTCTTC
TRBV6-5	few	-	TRBJ2-3	CASRGPSWTQYF	TGTGCCAGCAGGGGACCGTCCTGGACGCAGTATTTT
TRBV27	many	-	TRBJ2-3	CASGYTDTQYF	TGTGCCAGCGGGTACACAGATACGCAGTATTTT
TRBV12-3/TRBV12-4	-	-	TRBJ2-1	CASSLTPGPPYNEQFF	TGTGCCAGCAGTTTGACCCCGGGACCGCCCTACAATGAGCAGTTCTTC
TRBV5-1	few	-	TRBJ2-6	CASTKESLSGANVLTF	TGCGCCAGCACCAAAGAAAGTCTCTCTGGGGCCAACGTCCTGACTTTC
TRBV4-1	-	-	TRBJ2-5	CASSPFPRETQYF	TGCGCCAGCAGCCCCTTCCCTCGGGAGACCCAGTACTTC
TRBV20-1	-	TRBD2	TRBJ2-6	CSARRSGSSGANVLTF	TGCAGTGCTAGAAGGAGCGGGAGTTCTGGGGCCAACGTCCTGACTTTC
TRBV7-9	few	TRBD1	TRBJ2-7	CASSPRFDRVSYEQYF	TGTGCCAGCAGCCCACGGTTCGACAGGGTCTCCTACGAGCAGTACTTC
TRBV9	-	-	TRBJ2-1	CASSVAGDGPEQFF	TGTGCCAGCAGCGTAGCGGGAGACGGACCTGAGCAGTTCTTC
TRBV12-3/TRBV12-4	few	-	TRBJ2-7	CASRGGGHSYEQYF	TGTGCCAGCAGGGGGGGGGGCCACTCCTACGAGCAGTACTTC
TRBV18	few	-	TRBJ1-2	CASSGGGYYGYTF	TGTGCCAGCTCCGGCGGGGGTTACTATGGCTACACCTTC
TRBV5-1	many	-	TRBJ2-7	CASSLTGHYEQYF	TGCGCCAGCAGCTTGACCGGACACTACGAGCAGTACTTC
TRBV20-1	few	-	TRBJ2-5	CSAIGWARGQETQYF	TGCAGTGCTATAGGATGGGCAAGAGGACAAGAGACCCAGTACTTC
TRBV7-7	-	TRBD1	TRBJ2-3	CASRITGTGFGTDTQYF	TGTGCCAGCAGGATAACGGGGACAGGGTTTGGCACAGATACGCAGTATTTT
TRBV12-3/TRBV12-4	-	-	TRBJ1-5	CASSAGQRNQPQHF	TGTGCCAGCAGTGCAGGACAGCGCAATCAGCCCCAGCATTTT
TRBV4-1	-	-	TRBJ1-1	CASSQGKVSPNTEAFF	TGCGCCAGCAGTCAGGGCAAGGTGTCTCCCAACACTGAAGCTTTCTTT
TRBV29-1	-	-	TRBJ1-3	CSVALTVGNTIYF	TGCAGCGTTGCGTTGACAGTTGGAAACACCATATATTTT
TRBV12-3/TRBV12-4	-	TRBD1	TRBJ1-6	CASRIGQGGPNNSPLHF	TGTGCCAGCAGGATTGGACAGGGAGGGCCTAATAATTCACCCCTCCACTTT
TRBV9	-	-	TRBJ1-1	CASSSTTANTEAFF	TGTGCCAGCAGCTCAACGACAGCGAACACTGAAGCTTTCTTT
TRBV7-9	-	-	TRBJ2-5	CASSLRQSQETQYF	TGTGCCAGCAGCTTACGGCAGAGCCAAGAGACCCAGTACTTC
TRBV12-3/TRBV12-4	few	-	TRBJ2-3	CASSPSLFTRGLTDTQYF	TGTGCCAGCAGTCCTTCACTTTTCACTAGGGGTCTCACAGATACGCAGTATTTT
TRBV18	-	-	TRBJ2-5	CASSPPQIAIRETQYF	TGTGCCAGCTCACCACCGCAAATAGCGATAAGGGAGACCCAGTACTTC
TRBV13	few	-	TRBJ1-2	CASSLGILLGYTF	TGTGCCAGCAGCTTAGGAATCCTTTTAGGCTACACCTTC
TRBV12-3/TRBV12-4	few	-	TRBJ1-1	CASSPSRGGATEAFF	TGTGCCAGCAGTCCCAGCCGGGGGGGGGCCACTGAAGCTTTCTTT
TRBV14	-	-	TRBJ1-1	CASSQNGGLTEAFF	TGTGCCAGCAGCCAAAATGGGGGCCTCACTGAAGCTTTCTTT
TRBV5-1	few	-	TRBJ1-2	CASSPNSAGYTF	TGCGCCAGCAGCCCGAACAGTGCGGGCTACACCTTC
TRBV12-5	few	-	TRBJ2-7	CASGPILGREQYF	TGTGCTAGTGGTCCAATACTTGGGCGCGAGCAGTACTTC
TRBV21-1	-	-	TRBJ2-7	CASILAALSYEQYF	TGTGCCAGCATCCTAGCGGCCCTCTCCTACGAGCAGTACTTC
TRBV4-3	many	TRBD1	TRBJ2-1	CASSQEDRRGNEQFF	TGCGCCAGCAGCCAAGAGGACAGGAGAGGCAATGAGCAGTTCTTC
TRBV7-2	-	TRBD2	TRBJ2-1	CASSLTSGDSYNEQFF	TGTGCCAGCAGCTTGACTAGCGGCGACTCCTACAATGAGCAGTTCTTC
TRBV11-2	few	-	TRBJ1-5	CASSHDGSVYQPQHF	TGTGCCAGCAGCCACGACGGGAGCGTATATCAGCCCCAGCATTTT
TRBV11-2	few	-	TRBJ2-3	CASSRGAQYF	TGTGCCAGCAGTAGGGGGGCGCAGTATTTT
TRBV9	-	-	TRBJ1-3	CASSPASGNTIYF	TGTGCCAGCAGCCCTGCCTCTGGAAACACCATATATTTT
TRBV5-1	few	TRBD1	TRBJ2-4	CASSTRQGHAKNIQYF	TGCGCCAGCAGCACCCGACAGGGGCATGCCAAAAACATTCAGTACTTC
TRBV7-9	-	-	TRBJ1-5	CASSPLGTNQPQHF	TGTGCCAGCAGCCCACTTGGGACCAATCAGCCCCAGCATTTT
TRBV6-5	few	-	TRBJ1-6	CASSYVPMKGDNSPLHF	TGTGCCAGCAGTTACGTGCCGATGAAGGGGGATAATTCACCCCTCCACTTT
TRBV7-2	-	-	TRBJ1-6	CASSLGRESPLHF	TGTGCCAGCAGCTTAGGGCGGGAATCACCCCTCCACTTT
TRBV20-1	once	TRBD1	TRBJ1-2	CSARDSSWGQTYYGYTF	TGCAGTGCTAGAGACTCTTCGTGGGGACAGACTTACTATGGCTACACCTTC
TRBV3-1	few	TRBD1	TRBJ1-2	CASSPTGTGRKGYTF	TGTGCCAGCAGCCCAACCGGGACAGGGAGGAAAGGCTACACCTTC
TRBV4-1	-	TRBD1	TRBJ1-2	CASSQDDEGAVANYGYTF	TGCGCCAGCAGCCAAGATGACGAGGGGGCAGTGGCTAACTATGGCTACACCTTC
TRBV10-3	few	-	TRBJ1-4	CAISRDGNEKLFF	TGTGCCATCAGTCGGGACGGAAATGAAAAACTGTTTTTT
TRBV18	-	-	TRBJ2-1	CASSPRAGGGSEQFF	TGTGCCAGCTCACCACGAGCGGGCGGAGGGAGTGAGCAGTTCTTC